This T cell receptor beta chain was sequenced during a study of technical replicates of blood from a handful of donors. Libraries were prepared by immunoSEQ multiplex PCR; TCRdb keeps only in-frame clonotypes and omits some of them. Altogether around 80,000 clones are present, 98% being singletons, with the ten largest covering 0.12% to 0.15%. The germline CDR1 and CDR2 sequences are LNHDA and SQIVND (reference sequence). The V end lost 7 bases, the J end lost 2 bases, and 12 bases lay between the germline ends. There are 14 residues in the CDR3. The sequencing input was T cells isolated from PBMCs. The chain uses TRBV19 and TRBJ2-1; D perhaps matches TRBD2 (6 bases). The sequence came from a human donor in good health. CDR3 sequence reads: CASNGGTPYNEQFF. The CDR3 nucleotides are TGTGCCAGTAACGGAGGGACCCCCTACAATGAGCAGTTCTTC.